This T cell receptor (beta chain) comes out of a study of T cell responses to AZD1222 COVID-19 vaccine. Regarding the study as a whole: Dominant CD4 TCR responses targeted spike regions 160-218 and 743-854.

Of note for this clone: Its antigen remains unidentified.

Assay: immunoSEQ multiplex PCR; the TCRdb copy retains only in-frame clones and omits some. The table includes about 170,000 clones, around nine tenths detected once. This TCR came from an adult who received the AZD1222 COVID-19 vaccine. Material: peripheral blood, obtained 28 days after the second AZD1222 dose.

DNA of the CDR3: TGTGCCAGCAGTTTTACAGAACTGAACACTGAAGCTTTCTTT. It is translated as CASSFTELNTEAFF. The chain recombines TRBV2 with TRBJ1-1; unclear D gene. From germline, CDR1 is SNHLY and CDR2 FYNNEI. The ends were cut back, 5 bases at V and 0 bases at J, with 10 bases in the middle. The CDR3 spans 14 residues.